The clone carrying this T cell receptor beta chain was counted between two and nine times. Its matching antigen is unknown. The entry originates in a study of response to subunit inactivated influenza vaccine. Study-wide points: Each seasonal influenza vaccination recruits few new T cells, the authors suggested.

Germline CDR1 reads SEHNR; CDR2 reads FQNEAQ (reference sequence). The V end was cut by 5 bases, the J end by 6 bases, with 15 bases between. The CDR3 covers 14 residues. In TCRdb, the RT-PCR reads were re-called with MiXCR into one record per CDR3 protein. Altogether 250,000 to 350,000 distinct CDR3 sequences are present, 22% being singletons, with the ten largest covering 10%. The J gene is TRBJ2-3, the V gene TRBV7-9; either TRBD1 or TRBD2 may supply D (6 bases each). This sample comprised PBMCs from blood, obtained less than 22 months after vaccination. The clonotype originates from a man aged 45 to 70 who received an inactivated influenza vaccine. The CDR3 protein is CASSRGPGSDTQYF. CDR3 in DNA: TGTGCCAGCAGCCGGGGGCCCGGGTCCGATACGCAGTATTTT. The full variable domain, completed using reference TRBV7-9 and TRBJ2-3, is DTGVSQNPRHKITKRGQNVTFRCDPISEHNRLYWYRQTLGQGPEFLTYFQNEAQLEKSRLLSDRFSAERPKGSFSTLEIQRTEQGDSAMYLCASSRGPGSDTQYFGPGTRLTVL.